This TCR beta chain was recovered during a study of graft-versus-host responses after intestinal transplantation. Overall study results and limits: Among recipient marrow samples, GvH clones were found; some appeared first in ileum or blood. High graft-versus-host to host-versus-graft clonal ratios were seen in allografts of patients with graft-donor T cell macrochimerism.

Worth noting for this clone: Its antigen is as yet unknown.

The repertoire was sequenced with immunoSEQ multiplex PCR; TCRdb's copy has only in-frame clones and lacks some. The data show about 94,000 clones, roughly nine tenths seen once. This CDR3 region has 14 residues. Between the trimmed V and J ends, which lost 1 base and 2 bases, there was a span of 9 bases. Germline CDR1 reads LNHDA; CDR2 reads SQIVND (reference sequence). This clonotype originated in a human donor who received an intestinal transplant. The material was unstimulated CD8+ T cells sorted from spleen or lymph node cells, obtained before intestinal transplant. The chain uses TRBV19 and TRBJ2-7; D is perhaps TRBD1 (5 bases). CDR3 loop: CASSIGAGPYEQYF. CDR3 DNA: TGTGCCAGTAGTATAGGGGCAGGGCCCTACGAGCAGTACTTC.